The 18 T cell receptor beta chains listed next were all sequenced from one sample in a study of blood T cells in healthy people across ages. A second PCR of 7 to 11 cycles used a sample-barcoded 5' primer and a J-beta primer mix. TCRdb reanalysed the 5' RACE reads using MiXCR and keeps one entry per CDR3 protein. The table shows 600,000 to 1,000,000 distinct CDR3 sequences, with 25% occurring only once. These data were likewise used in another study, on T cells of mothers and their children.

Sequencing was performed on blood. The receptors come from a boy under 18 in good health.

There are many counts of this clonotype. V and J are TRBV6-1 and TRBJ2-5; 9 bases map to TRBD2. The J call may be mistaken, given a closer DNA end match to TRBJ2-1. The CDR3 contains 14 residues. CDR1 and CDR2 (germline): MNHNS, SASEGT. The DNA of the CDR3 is TGTGCCAGCAGTGGCGGGGGGGGTTACAATGAGCAGTTCTTC. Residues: CASSGGGGYNEQFF.

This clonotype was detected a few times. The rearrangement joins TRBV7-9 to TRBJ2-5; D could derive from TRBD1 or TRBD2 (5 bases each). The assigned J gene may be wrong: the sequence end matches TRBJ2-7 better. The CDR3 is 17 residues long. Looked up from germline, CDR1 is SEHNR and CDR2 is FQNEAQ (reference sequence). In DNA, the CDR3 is TGTGCCAGCAGCCCAATCGGGGCCTCCAAAGCATCCTACGAGCAGTACTTC. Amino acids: CASSPIGASKASYEQYF.

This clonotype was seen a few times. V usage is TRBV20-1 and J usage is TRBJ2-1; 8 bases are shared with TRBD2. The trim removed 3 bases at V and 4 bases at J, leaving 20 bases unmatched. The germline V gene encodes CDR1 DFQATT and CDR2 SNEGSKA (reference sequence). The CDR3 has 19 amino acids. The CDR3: CSASRRTDGAGEWYNEQFF. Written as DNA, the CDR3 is TGCAGTGCTAGTCGGCGGACCGACGGAGCGGGGGAGTGGTACAATGAGCAGTTCTTC.

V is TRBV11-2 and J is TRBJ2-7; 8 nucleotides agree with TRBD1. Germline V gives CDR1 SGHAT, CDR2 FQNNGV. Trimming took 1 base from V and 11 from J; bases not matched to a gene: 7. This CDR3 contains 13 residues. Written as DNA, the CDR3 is TGTGCCAGCAGCTTAGTGGGTCCGACAGGGGAGTACTTC. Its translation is CASSLVGPTGEYF.

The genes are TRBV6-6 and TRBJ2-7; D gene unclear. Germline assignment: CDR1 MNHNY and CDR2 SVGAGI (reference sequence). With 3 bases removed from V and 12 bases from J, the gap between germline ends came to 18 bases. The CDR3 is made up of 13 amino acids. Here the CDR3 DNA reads TGTGCCAGCAGTTATTCAGTCGCCGCAGAACTGTACTTC. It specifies CASSYSVAAELYF.

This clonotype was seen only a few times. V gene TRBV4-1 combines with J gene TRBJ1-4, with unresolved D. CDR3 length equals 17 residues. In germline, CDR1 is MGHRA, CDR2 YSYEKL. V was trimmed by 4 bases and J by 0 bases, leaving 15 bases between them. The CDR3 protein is CASSRVSAAATNEKLFF. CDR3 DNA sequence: TGCGCCAGCAGCCGCGTATCTGCAGCAGCAACTAATGAAAAACTGTTTTTT.

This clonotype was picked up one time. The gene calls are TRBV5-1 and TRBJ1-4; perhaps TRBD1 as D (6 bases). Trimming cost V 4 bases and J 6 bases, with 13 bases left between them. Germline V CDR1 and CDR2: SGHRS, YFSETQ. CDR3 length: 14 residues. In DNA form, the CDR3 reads TGCGCCAGCAGCCGACAGGTCCCACATGAAAAACTGTTTTTT. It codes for CASSRQVPHEKLFF. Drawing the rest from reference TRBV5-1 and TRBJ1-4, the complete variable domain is KAGVTQTPRYLIKTRGQQVTLSCSPISGHRSVSWYQQTPGQGLQFLFEYFSETQRNKGNFPGRFSGRQFSNSRSEMNVSTLELGDSALYLCASSRQVPHEKLFFGSGTQLSVL.

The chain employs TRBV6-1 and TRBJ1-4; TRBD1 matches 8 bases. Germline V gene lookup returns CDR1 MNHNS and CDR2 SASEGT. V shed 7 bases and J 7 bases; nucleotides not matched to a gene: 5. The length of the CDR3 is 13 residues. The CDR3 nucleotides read TGTGCCAGCAACCCAGGGGGCCGTGAAAAACTGTTTTTT. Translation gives CASNPGGREKLFF.

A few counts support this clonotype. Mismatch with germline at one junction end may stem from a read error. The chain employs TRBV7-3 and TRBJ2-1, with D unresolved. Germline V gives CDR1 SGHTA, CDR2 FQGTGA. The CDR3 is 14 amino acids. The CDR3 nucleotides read TGTGCCACCAGCCCGTCAGCTAACTACAATGAGCAGTTCTTC. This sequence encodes CATSPSANYNEQFF. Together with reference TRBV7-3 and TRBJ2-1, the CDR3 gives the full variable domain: GAGVSQTPSNKVTEKGKYVELRCDPISGHTALYWYRQSLGQGPEFLIYFQGTGAADDSGLPNDRFFAVRPEGSVSTLKIQRTERGDSAVYLCATSPSANYNEQFFGPGTRLTVL.

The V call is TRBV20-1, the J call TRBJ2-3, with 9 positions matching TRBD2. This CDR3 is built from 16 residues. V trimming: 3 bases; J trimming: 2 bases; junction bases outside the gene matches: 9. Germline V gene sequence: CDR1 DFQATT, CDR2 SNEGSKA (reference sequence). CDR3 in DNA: TGCAGTGCTAGTCCCATAGCGGGAGTTTACACAGATACGCAGTATTTT. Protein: CSASPIAGVYTDTQYF.

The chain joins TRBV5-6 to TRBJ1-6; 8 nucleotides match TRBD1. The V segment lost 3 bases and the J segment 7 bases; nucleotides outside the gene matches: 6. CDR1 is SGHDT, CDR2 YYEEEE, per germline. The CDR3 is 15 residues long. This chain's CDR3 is CASSWGTGQNSPLHF. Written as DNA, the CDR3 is TGTGCCAGCAGCTGGGGGACAGGACAAAATTCACCCCTCCACTTT.

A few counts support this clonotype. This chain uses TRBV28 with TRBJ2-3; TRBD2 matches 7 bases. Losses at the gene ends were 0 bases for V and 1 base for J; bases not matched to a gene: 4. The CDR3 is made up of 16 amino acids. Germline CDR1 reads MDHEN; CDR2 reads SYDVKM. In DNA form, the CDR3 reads TGTGCCAGCAGTTTATGGGCTAGCGGCCGCACAGATACGCAGTATTTT. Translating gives CASSLWASGRTDTQYF.

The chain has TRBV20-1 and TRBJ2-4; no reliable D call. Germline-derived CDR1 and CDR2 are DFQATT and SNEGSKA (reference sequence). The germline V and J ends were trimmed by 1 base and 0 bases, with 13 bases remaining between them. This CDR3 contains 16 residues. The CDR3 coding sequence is TGCAGTGCTAGAGGTTATGCGGTGCTAGCCAAAAACATTCAGTACTTC. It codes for CSARGYAVLAKNIQYF.

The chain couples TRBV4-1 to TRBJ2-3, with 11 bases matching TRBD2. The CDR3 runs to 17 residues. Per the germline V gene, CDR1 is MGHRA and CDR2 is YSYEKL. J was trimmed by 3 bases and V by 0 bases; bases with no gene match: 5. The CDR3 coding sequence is TGCGCCAGCAGCCAAGAGGATAGCGGGAGGGGAACAGATACGCAGTATTTT. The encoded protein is CASSQEDSGRGTDTQYF.

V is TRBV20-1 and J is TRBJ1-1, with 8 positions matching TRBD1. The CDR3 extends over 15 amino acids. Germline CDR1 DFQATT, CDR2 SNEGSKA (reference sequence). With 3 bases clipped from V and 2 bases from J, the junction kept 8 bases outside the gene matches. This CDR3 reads CSASEIQGVNTEAFF. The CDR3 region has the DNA TGCAGTGCTAGCGAAATACAGGGGGTAAACACTGAAGCTTTCTTT.

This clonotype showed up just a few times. CDR3 region: CASSRDGVLAKNIQYF. CDR3 nucleotide sequence: TGTGCCAGTAGTCGCGATGGAGTCCTAGCCAAAAACATTCAGTACTTC. The chain combines TRBV19 with TRBJ2-4; D gene uncertain. V was pared by 5 bases and J by 0 bases, with 14 bases between. The germline gives CDR1 LNHDA, CDR2 SQIVND (reference sequence). This CDR3 spans 16 amino acids.

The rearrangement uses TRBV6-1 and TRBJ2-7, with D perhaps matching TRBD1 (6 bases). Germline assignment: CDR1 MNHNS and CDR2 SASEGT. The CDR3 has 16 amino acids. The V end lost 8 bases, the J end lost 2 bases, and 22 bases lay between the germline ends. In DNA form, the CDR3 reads TGTGCCAGCGGTCCGTTCCTGGGACAAGTCCCCTACGAGCAGTACTTC. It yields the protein CASGPFLGQVPYEQYF.

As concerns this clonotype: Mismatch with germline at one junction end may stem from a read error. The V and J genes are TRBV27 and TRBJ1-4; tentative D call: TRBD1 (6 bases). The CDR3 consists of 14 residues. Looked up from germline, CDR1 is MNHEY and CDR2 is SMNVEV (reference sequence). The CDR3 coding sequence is TGTGCCAGCAGGTTACAGGGCAGTGGTGAAAAGCTGTTTTTT. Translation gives CASRLQGSGEKLFF.